Sequencing of this T cell receptor beta chain was carried out in a study of regulatory T cells in long-lasting Graves disease (dated by TCRdb to 2020 to 2022). Regarding the study in general: Persistent Graves' disease meant more than 5 years of antithyroid drug treatment with TSH receptor autoantibodies that stayed positive. Peripheral blood TCR sequencing and RNA sequencing compared persistent Graves' disease patients with newly diagnosed Graves' disease patients. The study was conducted in China and was registered as a clinical trial. A total of roughly 35 samples underwent TCR sequencing: around 13 from persistent and approximately 20 from newly diagnosed Graves' disease patients. Antithyroid drugs had been taken for approximately 10 years on average by persistent Graves' disease patients in the clinical cohort.

The sample's time point label, in plain terms: persistent/refractory GD, antithyroid drugs over 5 years with positive TRAb. For both TCR sequencing and RNA sequencing, RNA was extracted from PBMCs using TRIzol. Graves' disease was diagnosed according to American Thyroid Association guidelines. The patients came from an endocrinology department in Xi'an, China. Each patient gave approximately 9.7 milliliters of peripheral blood, collected in an EDTA anticoagulant tube. PBMCs were isolated by Ficoll Paque Plus density gradient separation without further T cell sorting. RNA quality was checked with an Agilent 2100 Bioanalyzer and agarose gel, and concentration with a NanoDrop 2000. This clonotype has more than one count but fewer than ten. Its specific antigen is unknown. Base qualities are missing; no much larger clone stands one base away. The protocol used for the library was multiplex PCR. Sequencing took place on an Illumina HiSeq 4000. CDR3 regions were amplified by Arm-PCR with iRepertoire HTBI primers to construct TCR beta libraries. Gel purification was performed on PCR products prior to sequencing. On the study's bioinformatics: Across samples, around 62 TRBV and 13 to 15 TRBJ segments were identified and used for gene usage analysis of CDR3 amino acid clonotypes. COPE and FqMerger were used to merge filtered high-quality paired reads into contigs. BLAST was used to align contigs to IMGT TRBV, TRBD and TRBJ reference genes, with CDR3 defined following IMGT. Any clonotype with a frequency above 0.1% was classified as a highly expanded clone. Shannon entropy served as the measure of repertoire diversity, while the Gini coefficient captured V-J evenness. Public clonotypes were defined as clonotypes shared by more than one individual. TCRdb reworked the public reads: Q25 trimming with fastp, MiXCR clone assembly, productive beta chains retained. One record per CDR3 amino acid sequence lists the most common genes and DNA. The V and J calls shown here were made by TCRdb, not taken from the authors' results. The sample table shows 360,000 or so distinct CDR3 sequences, and approximately 25% are seen once. The top ten hold under 35% of the sample.

The full study reports these points: TRBV28, TRBJ1-2 and TRBJ2-5 were preferentially used in persistent disease, while TRBV20-1 and TRBJ2-1 were favored in newly diagnosed disease. Persistent Graves' disease patients showed lower TCR Shannon entropy and fewer highly expanded clones than newly diagnosed patients, suggesting clonal expansion. Because the primary lesion, thyroid tissue, could not be accessed, the study looked at peripheral blood alone. The small sample size was acknowledged by the authors as a limitation that may reduce accuracy. Persistent patients shared more public clonotypes among themselves (approximately 2,500) than newly diagnosed patients did (over 950). Only the TCR beta chain was sequenced and analyzed.

Trimming costs V 3 bases and J 5 bases, and their ends lie 20 bases apart. The CDR3 runs 16 residues from the cysteine to the phenylalanine. Only the CDR3 region is kept as DNA, spanning 48 bases read in frame from base 1. CDR1 and CDR2 are read off the germline V gene as SGHAT and FQNNGV. The chain couples TRBV11-2 to TRBJ2-7, with a weak D call of TRBD1 (5 bases match). The sample here was peripheral blood mononuclear cells (PBMCs), taken when the disease was refractory, from a patient treated with antithyroid drugs. The clonotype originates from a woman between 35 and 50 years old with Graves disease. Donor details come from another sample of the same person, matched by shared clones. The sequence in DNA is TGTGCCAGCAGCTTGGTGAAGGGGCTTTGGGTGCACGAGCAGTACTTC. This encodes CASSLVKGLWVHEQYF.